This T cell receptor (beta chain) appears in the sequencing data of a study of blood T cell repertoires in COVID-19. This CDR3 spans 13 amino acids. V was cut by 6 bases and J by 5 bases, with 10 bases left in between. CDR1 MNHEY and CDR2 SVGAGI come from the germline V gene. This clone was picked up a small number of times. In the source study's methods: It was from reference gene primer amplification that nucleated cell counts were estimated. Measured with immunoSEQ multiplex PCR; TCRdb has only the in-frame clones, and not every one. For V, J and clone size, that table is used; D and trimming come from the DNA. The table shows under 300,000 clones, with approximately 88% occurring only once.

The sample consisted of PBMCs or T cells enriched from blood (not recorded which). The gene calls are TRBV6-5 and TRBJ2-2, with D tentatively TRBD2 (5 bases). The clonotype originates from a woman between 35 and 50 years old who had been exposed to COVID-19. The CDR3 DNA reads TGTGCCAGCAGCGGGCGGACTACCGGGGAGCTGTTTTTT. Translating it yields CASSGRTTGELFF.